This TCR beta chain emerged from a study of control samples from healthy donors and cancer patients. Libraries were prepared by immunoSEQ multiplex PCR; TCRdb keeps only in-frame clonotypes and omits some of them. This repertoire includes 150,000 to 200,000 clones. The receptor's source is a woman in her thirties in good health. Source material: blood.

CDR3 residues: CASRTGQGWTEAFF. The CDR3 DNA follows: TGTGCCAGCAGGACAGGACAGGGGTGGACTGAAGCTTTCTTT. The rearrangement joins TRBV28 to TRBJ1-1, with 9 positions matching TRBD1. The germline gives CDR1 MDHEN, CDR2 SYDVKM. J lost 5 bases, V lost 6 bases, and 7 bases had no gene match. The CDR3 sequence is 14 residues long.